The 28 T cell receptor beta chains given below trace back to one sample, sequenced in a study of spatial heterogeneity in lung cancer. The time point: sample taken at primary tumor resection. Broader study findings: How many expanded intratumoral alpha and beta TCRs were present tracked the tumor mutation count, which was a count of nonsynonymous mutations.

TCRdb passed the 5' RACE reads through MiXCR, listing each CDR3 protein once. Seen here are about 13,000 distinct CDR3 sequences, roughly 5% observed once, and the top ten hold about 25%. These receptors lack a known antigen. The material was lung tumor tissue, obtained at surgery. Receptors originate from a male donor with early-stage non-small cell lung cancer.

This clonotype was recorded many times. J is TRBJ2-2 and V is TRBV7-9; a weak D match, TRBD1 (6 bases). Per the germline V gene, CDR1 is SEHNR and CDR2 is FQNEAQ (reference sequence). V was cut by 5 bases and J by 7 bases, with 23 bases left in between. This CDR3 is built from 17 residues. CDR3 region: CASSPFIGQTNGGELFF. DNA for the CDR3: TGTGCCAGCAGCCCGTTCATCGGACAGACCAACGGCGGGGAGCTGTTTTTT.

This clonotype showed up many times. CDR3 protein: CASGQPNTGELFF. The CDR3 coding sequence is TGCGCCAGCGGGCAACCGAACACCGGGGAGCTGTTTTTT. The V and J genes are TRBV10-1 and TRBJ2-2; D is uncertain. Germline loops: CDR1 WNHNN, CDR2 SYGVQD (reference sequence). This CDR3 has 13 amino acids. V lost 8 bases and J lost 0, with 7 bases in between.

At least ten counts were recorded for this clonotype. V is TRBV7-8 and J is TRBJ2-6; D gene unclear. The CDR3 runs 18 residues. The ends were cut back, 7 bases at V and 0 bases at J, with 19 bases in the middle. Germline lookup yields CDR1 SGHVS and CDR2 FQNEAQ. CDR3 sequence (DNA): TGTGCCAGCACTGAATGGAGAGGTTGGTCCTCTGGGGCCAACGTCCTGACTTTC. This codes for CASTEWRGWSSGANVLTF.

V gene TRBV20-1 combines with J gene TRBJ2-3; TRBD1 agrees at 7 bases. This CDR3 contains 13 residues. Germline CDR1 DFQATT, CDR2 SNEGSKA (reference sequence). Germline trimming cut 2 bases from V and 4 bases from J; bases unmatched to any gene: 3. The CDR3 protein is CSARKTGADTQYF. In DNA, the CDR3 is TGCAGTGCTAGAAAAACAGGGGCAGATACGCAGTATTTT.

Ten or more counts support this clonotype. This chain connects TRBV13 to TRBJ2-7; no clear D gene. The CDR3 is 15 amino acids. In germline, CDR1 is PRHDT, CDR2 FYEKMQ (reference sequence). V lost 2 bases and J lost 0, with 11 bases in between. The CDR3 reads CASSLTRLNSYEQYF. The CDR3 coding sequence is TGTGCCAGCAGCTTAACGCGGTTAAACTCCTACGAGCAGTACTTC.

This clonotype has a handful of counts. The gene calls are TRBV10-3 and TRBJ1-4; tentative D call: TRBD1 (6 bases). V lost 6 bases to trimming and J lost 8 bases, with 22 bases between them. Germline-derived CDR1 and CDR2 are ENHRY and SYGVKD. There are 16 residues in the CDR3. The CDR3 spells CAISDAAGGRREKLFF. The CDR3 bases are TGTGCCATCAGCGACGCCGCGGGGGGGCGTAGGGAAAAACTGTTTTTT.

At least ten counts were recorded for this clonotype. J is TRBJ1-2 and V is TRBV29-1; 7 positions match TRBD1. CDR3 length equals 15 residues. The V and J ends lost 6 bases and 8 bases, in that order; junction bases with no gene match: 18. Germline loops: CDR1 SQVTM, CDR2 ANQGSEA. CDR3 sequence reads: CSVGRDSPFLGGYTF. The CDR3 bases are TGCAGCGTAGGCCGGGACAGCCCTTTTTTAGGGGGCTACACCTTC.

This clonotype was found many times. The chain has TRBV28 and TRBJ2-3; D gene unclear. V was pared by 5 bases and J by 8 bases, with 17 bases between. Germline CDR1 MDHEN, CDR2 SYDVKM. The CDR3 covers 14 residues. CDR3 sequence: CASSNPPLLSTQYF. The CDR3 DNA reads TGTGCCAGCAGTAACCCACCGCTCCTTTCTACGCAGTATTTT.

Ten or more counts support this clonotype. CDR3 DNA sequence: TGCGCCAGCATTAGGGACCGACGTACGGAGCAGTACTTC. Translating it yields CASIRDRRTEQYF. V usage is TRBV10-2 and J usage is TRBJ2-7; either TRBD1 or TRBD2 may supply D (5 bases each). V shed 7 bases and J shed 7 bases, with 17 bases lying between them. The CDR3 contains 13 residues. Germline V gene sequence: CDR1 WSHSY, CDR2 SAAADI.

This clonotype was seen repeatedly, ten times or more. The V call is TRBV20-1, the J call TRBJ2-2, with D perhaps TRBD2 (6 bases). Germline lookup yields CDR1 DFQATT and CDR2 SNEGSKA (reference sequence). The CDR3 runs 13 residues. V lost 0 bases, J lost 5 bases, and 7 bases lay in between. DNA for the CDR3: TGCAGTGCTAGAGATGGAGGGACCGGGGAGCTGTTTTTT. Its translation: CSARDGGTGELFF.

This clonotype was recorded many times. J is TRBJ2-7 and V is TRBV15, with D perhaps assigned TRBD1 or TRBD2 (5 bases each). The CDR3 consists of 15 residues. In germline, CDR1 is LNHNV, CDR2 YYDKDF (reference sequence). The V and J ends lost 0 bases and 1 base respectively, with 10 bases between them. CDR3 protein: CATSRDRGDSYEQYF. DNA for the CDR3: TGTGCCACCAGCAGAGACAGAGGGGATTCCTACGAGCAGTACTTC.

This clonotype was seen many times. This rearrangement joins TRBV20-1 to TRBJ2-5; D is uncertain. Trimming took 0 bases from V and 5 from J, leaving 16 bases between them. The germline gives CDR1 DFQATT, CDR2 SNEGSKA (reference sequence). This CDR3 spans 15 amino acids. CDR3 loop: CSARDSTRLGETQYF. DNA for the CDR3: TGCAGTGCTAGAGACTCTACCCGTCTAGGGGAGACCCAGTACTTC.

This clonotype showed up many times. This chain connects TRBV6-6 to TRBJ1-6; D unclear. V was clipped by 8 bases and J by 6 bases, with 11 bases between them. The CDR3 covers 13 residues. From germline, CDR1 is MNHNY and CDR2 SVGAGI (reference sequence). The CDR3 DNA follows: TGTGCCAGCGGACGGGGTGGTAATTCACCCCTCCACTTT. It codes for CASGRGGNSPLHF.

This clonotype was observed at least ten times. This chain joins TRBV6-5 and TRBJ1-1; 7 positions match TRBD1. Trimming cost V 6 bases and J 3 bases; bases outside gene matches: 13. The CDR3 length is 16 residues. CDR1 is MNHEY, CDR2 SVGAGI, per germline. The DNA for the CDR3 is TGTGCCAGCAGACCCTCGGTAGGAGGGGGCTACACTGAAGCTTTCTTT. It codes for CASRPSVGGGYTEAFF.

The chain uses TRBV19 and TRBJ2-2, with D possibly being TRBD1 (5 bases). Germline CDR1 is LNHDA and CDR2 is SQIVND (reference sequence). This CDR3 spans 15 amino acids. V was trimmed by 10 bases and J by 1 base, leaving 16 bases between them. The CDR3 spells CATKLGQGNTGELFF. The CDR3 nucleotides read TGTGCCACCAAGTTGGGGCAGGGGAACACCGGGGAGCTGTTTTTT.

This clonotype was seen many times. The gene calls are TRBV28 and TRBJ1-6, with 7 bases matching TRBD1. The CDR3 runs 12 residues. The germline V gene encodes CDR1 MDHEN and CDR2 SYDVKM. V was pared by 9 bases and J by 8 bases, with 4 bases of the junction left unmatched. Here the CDR3 reads CASHTGDSPLHF. The CDR3 DNA reads as TGTGCCAGTCATACAGGGGATTCACCCCTCCACTTT. The entire variable domain, with the rest obtained from reference TRBV28 and TRBJ1-6, is as follows: DVKVTQSSRYLVKRTGEKVFLECVQDMDHENMFWYRQDPGLGLRLIYFSYDVKMKEKGDIPEGYSVSREKKERFSLILESASTNQTSMYLCASHTGDSPLHFGNGTRLTVT.

This clonotype has just a few counts. The chain is built from TRBV5-6 and TRBJ2-7; D remains ambiguous. CDR3 size: 13 residues. Germline lookup yields CDR1 SGHDT and CDR2 YYEEEE. Between the trimmed V and J ends, which lost 0 bases and 5 bases, there was a span of 9 bases. The CDR3 DNA reads TGTGCCAGCAGCTTGGGGTTGAGAAACGAGCAGTACTTC. Its translation is CASSLGLRNEQYF.

The chain has TRBV16 and TRBJ1-2, with D possibly being TRBD1 (6 bases). The CDR3 sequence is 14 residues long. The germline V gene has CDR1 KGHSY and CDR2 FQNENV. V was pared by 1 base and J by 7 bases, with 13 bases between. CDR3 nucleotides: TGTGCCAGCAGCCAATTGGCCCAGGGGTCTGGCTACACCTTC. It is translated as CASSQLAQGSGYTF.

There are many counts of this clonotype. The chain recombines TRBV7-8 with TRBJ2-5; 7 bases line up with TRBD1. There are 13 residues in the CDR3. CDR1 and CDR2 (germline): SGHVS, FQNEAQ. Losses at the gene ends were 3 bases for V and 5 bases for J; bases not matched to a gene: 3. The CDR3 DNA reads TGTGCCAGCAGCTTTGACAGGGTGGAGACCCAGTACTTC. Residues: CASSFDRVETQYF.

The chain employs TRBV2 and TRBJ2-7; D gene ambiguous. The CDR3 totals 12 residues. V dropped 6 bases and J dropped 4 bases, with 10 bases sitting between them. Germline V lookup: CDR1 SNHLY, CDR2 FYNNEI. The CDR3 region has the DNA TGTGCCAGCAGGGGTAGGAGATACGAGCAGTACTTC. It translates to CASRGRRYEQYF.

This clonotype has a count of ten or more. The rearrangement joins TRBV6-1 to TRBJ2-5, with TRBD2 matching over 9 bases. Trimming at V came to 1 base and at J to 4 bases, leaving 4 bases not matched to a gene. This CDR3 region has 15 residues. Germline-derived CDR1 and CDR2 are MNHNS and SASEGT. Here the CDR3 reads CASSEVLSGGETQYF. CDR3 in DNA: TGTGCCAGCAGTGAAGTCCTTAGCGGGGGAGAGACCCAGTACTTC.

Only a few counts were recorded for this clonotype. The chain combines TRBV5-6 with TRBJ2-7; a possible D gene is TRBD2 (5 bases). The V gene's germline CDR1 is SGHDT and CDR2 YYEEEE. V was cut by 4 bases and J by 5 bases, with 10 bases left in between. This CDR3 is 12 amino acids long. CDR3 residues: CASSQGLHEQYF. The CDR3 region has the DNA TGTGCCAGCAGCCAAGGACTTCACGAGCAGTACTTC.

This clonotype showed up many times. The rearrangement joins TRBV20-1 to TRBJ1-2, with a weak D call TRBD1 (5 bases). Germline V CDR1 and CDR2: DFQATT, SNEGSKA (reference sequence). Trimming took off 0 bases at V and 2 bases at J, with 13 bases between the two ends. The CDR3 has 15 amino acids. CDR3 protein: CSARDPRDWNYGYTF. CDR3 bases: TGCAGTGCTAGAGATCCCAGGGATTGGAACTATGGCTACACCTTC.

The chain employs TRBV30 and TRBJ2-5, with TRBD2 as a possible D gene (5 bases). Trimming took off 2 bases at V and 4 bases at J, with 8 bases between the two ends. The CDR3 is made up of 12 amino acids. The germline V gene has CDR1 GTSNPN and CDR2 SVGIG (reference sequence). The CDR3, as DNA: TGTGCCTGGAGTCGGGGTGGAGAGACCCAGTACTTC. This codes for CAWSRGGETQYF. The full variable domain, rest sourced from reference TRBV30 and TRBJ2-5, is SQTIHQWPATLVQPVGSPLSLECTVEGTSNPNLYWYRQAAGRGLQLLFYSVGIGQISSEVPQNLSASRPQDRQFILSSKKLLLSDSGFYLCAWSRGGETQYFGPGTRLLVL.

This clonotype was found many times. CDR3 sequence: CASSPALTGNTGELFF. As DNA, the CDR3 is TGTGCCAGCAGCCCCGCCCTGACGGGGAACACCGGGGAGCTGTTTTTT. The V and J genes are TRBV11-2 and TRBJ2-2; no definite D call. The V end lost 5 bases, the J end lost 1 base, and 14 bases lay between the germline ends. From germline, CDR1 is SGHAT and CDR2 FQNNGV. This CDR3 is built from 16 residues.

By proportion, this clonotype is medium-sized. The chain carries TRBV20-1 and TRBJ1-3, with a possible D match to TRBD1 (5 bases). CDR1 is DFQATT and CDR2 is SNEGSKA in the germline V gene (reference sequence). The CDR3 runs 14 residues. The ends were cut back, 0 bases at V and 3 bases at J, with 9 bases in the middle. This chain's CDR3 is CSARDQGVGNTIYF. The CDR3 nucleotides are TGCAGTGCTAGAGATCAAGGGGTTGGAAACACCATATATTTT.

This clonotype was observed many times. V and J are TRBV28 and TRBJ2-5; weak D call: TRBD1 (6 bases). The V and J ends lost 2 bases and 5 bases respectively, with 12 bases between them. Germline loops: CDR1 MDHEN, CDR2 SYDVKM. This CDR3 comprises 14 residues. The CDR3 reads CASSLGGPAETQYF. The CDR3 coding sequence is TGTGCCAGCAGTTTAGGGGGCCCGGCCGAGACCCAGTACTTC.

This clonotype appeared a few times. CDR3 coding DNA: TGTGCCACCAGTGATGAACACAGGGCCGGGACCGGGGAGCTGTTTTTT. Protein sequence: CATSDEHRAGTGELFF. This chain joins TRBV24-1 and TRBJ2-2, with D perhaps matching TRBD1 (6 bases). The germline V and J ends were trimmed by 3 bases and 5 bases, with 15 bases remaining between them. Germline CDR1 KGHDR, CDR2 SFDVKD. This CDR3 comprises 16 residues.